These T cell receptor beta chains were read from a single sample in a study of blood T cells in healthy people across ages. TCRdb called the 5' RACE reads again in MiXCR, with one record for every CDR3 protein. The sample lists about 640,000 distinct CDR3 sequences, roughly 58% occurring once. Sequenced material: blood. These receptors all come from a man aged 55 to 69 in good health. CDR3s include the opening cysteine and the closing phenylalanine or tryptophan. The D gene is left open where the match is weak. Clone sizes are given selectively: once, few, many, or a class where the clone is expanded.

>few|TRBJ2-5|TRBD2|TRBV20-1
TGCAGTGCTAGTGAGCGGGGGCGCCCGGTGACCCAGTACTTC
CSASERGRPVTQYF
>few|TRBJ2-4|NA|TRBV7-9
TGTGCCAGCAGTGTGGGGGCCGCGGTGGGAAACATTCAGTACTTC
CASSVGAAVGNIQYF
>NA|TRBJ2-3|TRBD2|TRBV12-3/TRBV12-4
TGTGCCAGCAGTTCATTGGGGGGACTAGCGGGAACAGATACGCAGTATTTT
CASSSLGGLAGTDTQYF
>NA|TRBJ2-7|NA|TRBV5-1
TGCGCCAGCAGCTTGGATCTGCTCTACGAGCAGTACTTC
CASSLDLLYEQYF
>few|TRBJ1-5|NA|TRBV20-1
TGCAGTGCTGTTGAATATAGCAATCAGCCCCAGCATTTT
CSAVEYSNQPQHF
>NA|TRBJ2-5|TRBD2|TRBV6-6
TGTGCCAGCAGTTCGACTAGCGGGGGCCGCCGGGGAAAGACCCAGTACTTC
CASSSTSGGRRGKTQYF
>NA|TRBJ1-1|TRBD1|TRBV29-1
TGCAGCGTTGAACGACAGGGGTACACTGAAGCTTTCTTT
CSVERQGYTEAFF
>NA|TRBJ2-7|TRBD2|TRBV6-2/TRBV6-3
TGTGCCAGCAGGGATCCGGGACTAGCGGGGGGGAAGACCTACAATGAGCAGTACTTC
CASRDPGLAGGKTYNEQYF
>NA|TRBJ2-7|TRBD2|TRBV28
TGTGCCAGCAGCTCCCCACTAGCGAACGAGCAGTACTTC
CASSSPLANEQYF
>NA|TRBJ2-5|TRBD1|TRBV7-9
TGTGCCAGCAGCTTAGGGGCCCCACAGGGGACCCAAGAGACCCAGTACTTC
CASSLGAPQGTQETQYF
>NA|TRBJ2-3|NA|TRBV12-3/TRBV12-4
TGTGCCAGCAGTTTACTCAGTGGGGGCACTTTAGTAGGTACGCAGTATTTT
CASSLLSGGTLVGTQYF
>once|TRBJ2-1|NA|TRBV6-1
TGTGCCAGCAGTGAAGCGGGGGGAATCATCCTTAATGAGCAGTTCTTC
CASSEAGGIILNEQFF
>NA|TRBJ1-6|NA|TRBV7-9
TGTGCCAGCAACGGATTGAATTCACCCCTCCACTTT
CASNGLNSPLHF
>few|TRBJ2-7|NA|TRBV3-1
TGTGCCAGCAGCCTTAGAGCGGCAGGGGCATCCGCCTACGAGCAGTACTTC
CASSLRAAGASAYEQYF
>many|TRBJ1-1|TRBD1|TRBV10-3
TGTGCCATCAGGAGACAGGGGAACACTGAAGCTTTCTTT
CAIRRQGNTEAFF
>many|TRBJ2-5|NA|TRBV10-1
TGCGCCAGCAGCCCGGGGTGGGGTCCCCAAGAGACCCAGTACTTC
CASSPGWGPQETQYF
>NA|TRBJ1-1|NA|TRBV18
TGTGCCAGCTCACCTACAGGGCCGTCAATGAACACTGAAGCTTTCTTT
CASSPTGPSMNTEAFF
>many|TRBJ1-2|NA|TRBV5-5
TGTGCCAGCAGCTTCAGGGCAAACTATGGCTACACCTTC
CASSFRANYGYTF
>once|TRBJ2-1|NA|TRBV2
TGTGCCAGCAGTCGCAGGGTTGGACAAAGTGAGCAGTTCTTC
CASSRRVGQSEQFF
>few|TRBJ1-6|TRBD1|TRBV20-1
TGCAGTGCTGGTCCGGGGACAGGGGGTAATTCACCCCTCCACTTT
CSAGPGTGGNSPLHF